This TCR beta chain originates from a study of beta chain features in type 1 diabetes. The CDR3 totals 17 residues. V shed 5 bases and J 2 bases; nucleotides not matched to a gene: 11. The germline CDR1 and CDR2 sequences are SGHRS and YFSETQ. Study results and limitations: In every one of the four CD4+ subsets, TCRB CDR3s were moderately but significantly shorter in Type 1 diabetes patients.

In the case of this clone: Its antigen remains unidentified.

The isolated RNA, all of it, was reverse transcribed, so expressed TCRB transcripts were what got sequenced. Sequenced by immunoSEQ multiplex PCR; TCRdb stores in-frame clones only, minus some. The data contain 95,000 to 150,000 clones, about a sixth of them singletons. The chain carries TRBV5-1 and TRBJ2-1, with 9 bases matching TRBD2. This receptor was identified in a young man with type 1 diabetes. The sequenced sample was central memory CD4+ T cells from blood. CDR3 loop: CASSSSYAGGTYNEQFF. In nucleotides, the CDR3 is TGCGCCAGCAGTTCAAGTTACGCGGGAGGGACCTACAATGAGCAGTTCTTC. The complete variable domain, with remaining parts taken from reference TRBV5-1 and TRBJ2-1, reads KAGVTQTPRYLIKTRGQQVTLSCSPISGHRSVSWYQQTPGQGLQFLFEYFSETQRNKGNFPGRFSGRQFSNSRSEMNVSTLELGDSALYLCASSSSYAGGTYNEQFFGPGTRLTVL.